Each of the 13 T cell receptor beta chains below was sequenced from the same sample in a study of T cells in Graves' hyperthyroidism and ophthalmopathy. The investigators amplified TCR beta CDR3 regions from RNA transcripts. HTBI primers were employed in a first-round RT-PCR of the TCR CDR3. TCRdb used MiXCR to reprocess the multiplex PCR reads, holding one entry per CDR3 protein. The data hold nearly 600,000 distinct CDR3 sequences, with about 14% observed a single time. Sequencing input: blood. Receptors originate from a young woman with Graves' hyperthyroidism that later progressed to Graves' ophthalmopathy.

This clonotype has a count of ten or more. This chain joins TRBV11-2 and TRBJ2-4, with D perhaps matching TRBD2 (6 bases). Trimming pared 5 bases from V and 5 bases from J, leaving 22 bases between. Germline values: CDR1 SGHAT, CDR2 FQNNGV. This CDR3 comprises 17 residues. The CDR3 sequence: CASSHRETLRNQNIQYF. CDR3 DNA: TGTGCCAGCAGCCATCGGGAGACCTTACGGAATCAAAACATTCAGTACTTC. The full variable domain, completed using reference TRBV11-2 and TRBJ2-4, is EAGVAQSPRYKIIEKRQSVAFWCNPISGHATLYWYQQILGQGPKLLIQFQNNGVVDDSQLPKDRFSAERLKGVDSTLKIQPAKLEDSAVYLCASSHRETLRNQNIQYFGAGTRLSVL.

This clonotype was recorded a few times. The V call is TRBV28, the J call TRBJ2-7, with 9 bases identical to TRBD1. CDR3 length: 15 amino acids. The germline V gene has CDR1 MDHEN and CDR2 SYDVKM. Unmatched junction bases numbered 10, after V lost 7 bases and J lost 3 bases. This chain's CDR3 is CASTQGDRDFYEQYF. CDR3 bases: TGTGCCAGCACCCAAGGGGACAGGGACTTCTACGAGCAGTACTTC.

This clonotype showed up many times. As DNA, the CDR3 is TGCGCCAGCACCCTTGGAGGTCTAGCGGCCACCGGGGAGCTGTTTTTT. It specifies CASTLGGLAATGELFF. The J gene is TRBJ2-2, the V gene TRBV5-1, with 7 bases aligning to TRBD2. J was trimmed by 4 bases and V by 6 bases; bases with no gene match: 12. The germline CDR1 and CDR2 sequences are SGHRS and YFSETQ. The CDR3 spans 16 residues. Variable domain in full (rest from reference TRBV5-1 and TRBJ2-2): KAGVTQTPRYLIKTRGQQVTLSCSPISGHRSVSWYQQTPGQGLQFLFEYFSETQRNKGNFPGRFSGRQFSNSRSEMNVSTLELGDSALYLCASTLGGLAATGELFFGEGSRLTVL.

In its sample, this clonotype was seen a few times. The chain employs TRBV5-6 and TRBJ1-1; D gene ambiguous. The CDR3 contains 14 residues. The germline V and J ends were trimmed by 4 bases and 7 bases, with 17 bases remaining between them. The germline CDR1 and CDR2 sequences are SGHDT and YYEEEE. CDR3 residues: CASSPLTEPYEAFF. For the CDR3, the DNA is TGTGCCAGCAGCCCTTTAACAGAACCTTATGAAGCTTTCTTT. The full variable domain, with the rest looked up from reference TRBV5-6 and TRBJ1-1, is DAGVTQSPTHLIKTRGQQVTLRCSPKSGHDTVSWYQQALGQGPQFIFQYYEEEERQRGNFPDRFSGHQFPNYSSELNVNALLLGDSALYLCASSPLTEPYEAFFGQGTRLTVV.

This chain uses TRBV11-2 with TRBJ1-6; 7 nucleotides agree with TRBD1. CDR3 length: 17 residues. The V and J ends lost 1 base and 4 bases, in that order; junction bases with no gene match: 7. CDR1 is SGHAT, CDR2 FQNNGV, per germline. The CDR3 nucleotides read TGTGCCAGCAGCTTAGTTGGGGCAGGGGGATATAATTCACCCCTCCACTTT. The encoded protein is CASSLVGAGGYNSPLHF. The whole variable domain, remainder taken from reference TRBV11-2 and TRBJ1-6, is EAGVAQSPRYKIIEKRQSVAFWCNPISGHATLYWYQQILGQGPKLLIQFQNNGVVDDSQLPKDRFSAERLKGVDSTLKIQPAKLEDSAVYLCASSLVGAGGYNSPLHFGNGTRLTVT.

This clonotype was seen only a few times. The chain carries TRBV7-6 and TRBJ2-3; TRBD2 aligns across 8 bases. The length of the CDR3 is 16 residues. V dropped 1 base and J dropped 2; count of bases not matched to a gene: 5. CDR1 is SGHVS and CDR2 is FNYEAQ in the germline V gene. The CDR3 DNA sequence: TGTGCCAGCAGCTTAGTCGTAGCGGGACCCACAGATACGCAGTATTTT. This sequence encodes CASSLVVAGPTDTQYF.

This clonotype has a count of ten or more. This chain connects TRBV30 to TRBJ1-1; D remains unclear. The CDR3 is 13 residues long. With 0 bases removed from V and 5 bases from J, the gap between germline ends came to 10 bases. Germline loops: CDR1 GTSNPN, CDR2 SVGIG (reference sequence). CDR3 coding DNA: TGTGCCTGGAGTGTGGGCCGAGGAACTGAAGCTTTCTTT. Translated, it gives CAWSVGRGTEAFF. Together with reference TRBV30 and TRBJ1-1, the CDR3 gives the full variable domain: SQTIHQWPATLVQPVGSPLSLECTVEGTSNPNLYWYRQAAGRGLQLLFYSVGIGQISSEVPQNLSASRPQDRQFILSSKKLLLSDSGFYLCAWSVGRGTEAFFGQGTRLTVV.

The chain is built from TRBV13 and TRBJ1-1; 8 bases are shared with TRBD1. The ends lost 2 bases at V and 1 base at J; junction bases unmatched: 9. This CDR3 region has 17 residues. Per germline, CDR1 PRHDT and CDR2 FYEKMQ (reference sequence). CDR3 in DNA: TGTGCCAGCAGCTTAATAACAGGGGGTATCGAGAACACTGAAGCTTTCTTT. This gives the protein CASSLITGGIENTEAFF.

At least ten counts were recorded for this clonotype. The J gene is TRBJ2-3, the V gene TRBV20-1; 7 nucleotides agree with TRBD1. Germline CDR1 reads DFQATT; CDR2 reads SNEGSKA (reference sequence). V was clipped by 0 bases and J by 1 base; unmatched bases: 19. The CDR3 sequence is 20 residues long. DNA for the CDR3: TGCAGTGCTAGAGATCAGGGGGACCCCGAAAAAGGGGTCCGCACAGATACGCAGTATTTT. Amino acids: CSARDQGDPEKGVRTDTQYF.

This clonotype was seen ten or more times. The chain couples TRBV27 to TRBJ1-2; no definite D call. V was trimmed by 0 bases and J by 7 bases, leaving 18 bases between them. The germline V gene has CDR1 MNHEY and CDR2 SMNVEV (reference sequence). The CDR3 runs 16 residues. CDR3 DNA: TGTGCCAGCAGTTTATCTCCGGAACTACCTCTTCGTGGCTACACCTTC. This gives the protein CASSLSPELPLRGYTF.

This clonotype was picked up many times. V usage is TRBV11-2 and J usage is TRBJ2-7, with TRBD2 matching over 7 bases. V dropped 4 bases and J dropped 3; count of bases not matched to a gene: 6. The V gene's germline CDR1 is SGHAT and CDR2 FQNNGV. The CDR3 extends over 14 amino acids. The CDR3 loop is CASSSRLAGYEQYF. DNA for the CDR3: TGTGCCAGCAGCTCCCGACTAGCAGGCTACGAGCAGTACTTC.

This clonotype was detected ten times or more. The rearrangement uses TRBV29-1 and TRBJ2-5, with a possible D match to TRBD1 (5 bases). This CDR3 has 13 residues. Trimming stripped 7 bases from V and 6 bases from J, with 18 bases between. The germline gives CDR1 SQVTM, CDR2 ANQGSEA. The DNA of the CDR3 is TGCAGCGAGAAGGCCGGAAGGGGAAAGACCCAGTACTTC. It encodes CSEKAGRGKTQYF.

This clonotype was found many times. The chain links TRBV20-1 to TRBJ2-7; D is perhaps TRBD1 (6 bases). The CDR3 spans 13 residues. Germline CDR1 is DFQATT and CDR2 is SNEGSKA (reference sequence). V was cut by 4 bases and J by 0 bases, with 10 bases left in between. CDR3 bases: TGCAGTGCTAACCAGGGGAGCTCCTACGAGCAGTACTTC. It codes for CSANQGSSYEQYF.